The 9 T cell receptor beta chains in this list originate from one sample, sequenced in a study of blood T cells in healthy people across ages. Combining a sample-barcoded 5' primer with a J-beta primer mix, a second PCR ran for roughly 6 to 12 cycles. TCRdb used MiXCR to reprocess the 5' RACE reads, holding one entry per CDR3 protein. The table records about 1.8 million distinct CDR3 sequences, approximately 50% of them present only once. Source material: blood. All receptors derive from a woman in her thirties or forties in good health.

V and J are TRBV9 and TRBJ2-3; D may be TRBD1 (5 bases). Germline V lookup: CDR1 SGDLS, CDR2 YYNGEE. This CDR3 is 13 amino acids long. V was clipped by 0 bases and J by 8 bases, with 10 bases between them. CDR3 sequence (DNA): TGTGCCAGCAGCGTAGAGGGGAAGGGTACGCAGTATTTT. Translated, it gives CASSVEGKGTQYF.

The V call is TRBV6-6, the J call TRBJ2-7; D may be TRBD1 (5 bases). The CDR3 contains 14 residues. The V end lost 6 bases, the J end lost 7 bases, and 19 bases lay between the germline ends. CDR1 and CDR2 (germline): MNHNY, SVGAGI (reference sequence). CDR3 in amino acids: CASSEVRDFHEQYF. CDR3 nucleotides: TGTGCCAGCAGCGAGGTCAGGGATTTCCATGAGCAGTACTTC.

This clonotype was found many times. The chain carries TRBV10-3 and TRBJ1-1, with D maybe TRBD1 (6 bases). V gave up 4 bases and J gave up 4 bases, with 16 bases separating them. The CDR3 is 15 residues long. Germline values: CDR1 ENHRY, CDR2 SYGVKD. CDR3 sequence reads: CAISATQGKSTEAFF. CDR3 nucleotides: TGTGCCATCAGTGCCACCCAGGGGAAGTCCACTGAAGCTTTCTTT.

This chain links TRBV28 with TRBJ2-7, with 8 bases matching TRBD2. Germline CDR1 reads MDHEN; CDR2 reads SYDVKM. Unmatched junction bases numbered 7, after V lost 7 bases and J lost 2 bases. CDR3 length: 14 residues. The CDR3 is CASTISGVTYEQYF. Written as DNA, the CDR3 is TGTGCCAGCACTATTAGCGGGGTGACCTACGAGCAGTACTTC.

In its sample, this clonotype was seen a few times. The chain joins TRBV15 to TRBJ2-7, with a possible D match to TRBD1 (6 bases). The CDR3 runs 14 residues. CDR1 and CDR2 from the germline V gene are LNHNV and YYDKDF (reference sequence). V lost 1 base, J lost 1 base, and 8 bases lay in between. The CDR3, as DNA: TGTGCCACCAGCAGAGCCGGGACATCCTACGAGCAGTACTTC. Amino acid sequence: CATSRAGTSYEQYF.

The chain uses TRBV10-3 and TRBJ2-4; unclear D gene. From germline, CDR1 is ENHRY and CDR2 SYGVKD. V was clipped by 0 bases and J by 5 bases, with 8 bases between them. CDR3 length equals 14 residues. CDR3 sequence reads: CAISESSLENIQYF. The CDR3 bases are TGTGCCATCAGTGAGTCGTCGTTGGAAAACATTCAGTACTTC.

Worth noting for this clonotype: One end of the junction is discordant with germline, which a read error may explain. The chain couples TRBV7-3 to TRBJ2-3; no firm D call. The CDR3 covers 13 residues. The V gene's germline CDR1 is SGHTA and CDR2 FQGTGA. CDR3 region: CASSVTLRDTQYF. CDR3 coding DNA: TGTGCCAGCAGCGTAACACTGAGGGATACGCAGTATTTT.

V usage is TRBV3-1 and J usage is TRBJ1-1; D is perhaps TRBD1 (6 bases). Germline loops: CDR1 LGHDT, CDR2 YNNKEL (reference sequence). This CDR3 has 15 residues. The V and J ends lost 0 bases and 3 bases respectively, with 11 bases between them. The CDR3 loop reads CASSQEVRGDTEAFF. The CDR3 bases are TGTGCCAGCAGCCAAGAAGTCAGGGGAGACACTGAAGCTTTCTTT. The full variable domain, in which reference TRBV3-1 and TRBJ1-1 provide the parts outside the CDR3, is DTAVSQTPKYLVTQMGNDKSIKCEQNLGHDTMYWYKQDSKKFLKIMFSYNNKELIINETVPNRFSPKSPDKAHLNLHINSLELGDSAVYFCASSQEVRGDTEAFFGQGTRLTVV.

The V call is TRBV20-1, the J call TRBJ2-1; 8 positions agree with TRBD2. V lost 3 bases, J lost 2 bases, and 6 bases stayed unmatched. Germline CDR1 reads DFQATT; CDR2 reads SNEGSKA (reference sequence). There are 15 residues in the CDR3. CDR3 nucleotide sequence: TGCAGTGCTAGGTTTCTAGCGGGCGCCTACAATGAGCAGTTCTTC. As protein: CSARFLAGAYNEQFF.